These 7 T cell receptor beta chains originate from one sample sequenced in a study of blood T cell repertoires in COVID-19. Some clones are missing from TCRdb's copy, which holds only in-frame ones; the method was immunoSEQ multiplex PCR. The sample lists under 75,000 clones, about 81% occurring once. The sample consisted of peripheral blood. The source of these receptors is an elderly man with acute or convalescent COVID-19.

The chain joins TRBV3-1 (or the pseudogene TRBV3-2) to TRBJ2-3; 9 bases line up with TRBD2. This CDR3 is built from 18 residues. V was clipped by 4 bases and J by 0 bases; unmatched bases: 11. Germline V gene lookup returns CDR1 LGHDT and CDR2 YNNKEL (reference sequence). This CDR3 reads CASSRRSGGSLSTDTQYF. DNA for the CDR3: TGTGCCAGCAGCCGACGGAGCGGGGGGAGCCTAAGCACAGATACGCAGTATTTT.

The chain recombines TRBV6-5 with TRBJ1-1, with D possibly TRBD1 on 6 matching bases. V dropped 3 bases and J dropped 3 bases, with 11 bases sitting between them. This CDR3 region has 14 residues. The V gene's germline CDR1 is MNHEY and CDR2 SVGAGI. The CDR3: CASSYYRADTEAFF. The CDR3, as DNA: TGTGCCAGCAGTTATTACAGGGCGGACACTGAAGCTTTCTTT.

The rearrangement uses TRBV30 and TRBJ1-1; the D gene is possibly TRBD1 (6 bases). Germline CDR1 GTSNPN, CDR2 SVGIG (reference sequence). CDR3 size: 17 residues. V was pared by 1 base and J by 1 base, with 19 bases between. CDR3 in DNA: TGTGCCTGGAGTGGCCCCCAGCGCGGACAGAAGAACACTGAAGCTTTCTTT. Translation: CAWSGPQRGQKNTEAFF. Based on the CDR3 plus reference TRBV30 and TRBJ1-1, the full variable domain is SQTIHQWPATLVQPVGSPLSLECTVEGTSNPNLYWYRQAAGRGLQLLFYSVGIGQISSEVPQNLSASRPQDRQFILSSKKLLLSDSGFYLCAWSGPQRGQKNTEAFFGQGTRLTVV.

This clone was detected ten times or more. CDR3 protein: CASSDSFEGGTQYF. CDR3 DNA sequence: TGTGCCAGCAGTGACTCTTTCGAAGGGGGGACCCAGTACTTC. The chain uses TRBV6-4 and TRBJ2-5; the D gene is possibly TRBD1 (6 bases). The CDR3 contains 14 residues. Trimming removed 0 bases from V and 7 bases from J, with 12 bases in between. CDR1 is MRHNA and CDR2 is SNTAGT in the germline V gene.

A few counts support this clone. This chain joins TRBV7-6 and TRBJ2-2; no clear D. V dropped 2 bases and J dropped 0 bases, with 7 bases sitting between them. Germline assignment: CDR1 SGHVS and CDR2 FNYEAQ. The CDR3 is made up of 15 amino acids. The CDR3 DNA is TGTGCCAGCAGCTTACGGCAGGCGAACACCGGGGAGCTGTTTTTT. Its translation is CASSLRQANTGELFF.

V usage is TRBV29-1 and J usage is TRBJ2-5; D is possibly TRBD1 (6 bases). CDR3 length: 12 amino acids. V dropped 4 bases and J dropped 4 bases, with 10 bases sitting between them. Looked up from germline, CDR1 is SQVTM and CDR2 is ANQGSEA. The CDR3 spells CSVVIGGETQYF. The CDR3 DNA reads TGCAGCGTTGTTATAGGGGGAGAGACCCAGTACTTC.

The chain employs TRBV28 and TRBJ2-7; D ambiguous. In germline, CDR1 is MDHEN, CDR2 SYDVKM. V lost 4 bases and J lost 2, with 9 bases in between. The CDR3 length is 13 residues. CDR3 loop: CASSWARTYEQYF. CDR3 bases: TGTGCCAGCAGTTGGGCCCGAACCTACGAGCAGTACTTC.